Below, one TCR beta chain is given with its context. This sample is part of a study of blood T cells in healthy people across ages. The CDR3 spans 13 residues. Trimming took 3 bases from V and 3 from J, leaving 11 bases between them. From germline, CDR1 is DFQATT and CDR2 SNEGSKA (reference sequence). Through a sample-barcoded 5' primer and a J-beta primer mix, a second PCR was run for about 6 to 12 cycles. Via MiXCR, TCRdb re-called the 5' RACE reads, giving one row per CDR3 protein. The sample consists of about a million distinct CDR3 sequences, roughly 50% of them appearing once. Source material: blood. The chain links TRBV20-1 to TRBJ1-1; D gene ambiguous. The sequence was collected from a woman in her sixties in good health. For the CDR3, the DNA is TGCAGTGCTAGTAAAATGGGGTACACTGAAGCTTTCTTT. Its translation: CSASKMGYTEAFF.